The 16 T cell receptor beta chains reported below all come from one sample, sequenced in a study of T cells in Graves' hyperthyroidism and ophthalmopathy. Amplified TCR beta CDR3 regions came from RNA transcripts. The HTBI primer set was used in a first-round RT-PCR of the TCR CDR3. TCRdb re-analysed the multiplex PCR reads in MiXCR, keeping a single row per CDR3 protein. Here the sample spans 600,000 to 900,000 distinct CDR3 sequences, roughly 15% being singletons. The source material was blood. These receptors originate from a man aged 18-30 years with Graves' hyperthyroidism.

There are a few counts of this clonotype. DNA for the CDR3: TGTGCCAGCACCCAAACCGGGCTGAGCTCCTACAATGAGCAGTTCTTC. Its protein product is CASTQTGLSSYNEQFF. The chain employs TRBV6-1 and TRBJ2-1; D call uncertain. This CDR3 has 16 residues. CDR1 MNHNS and CDR2 SASEGT come from the germline V gene. Trimming left V 7 bases short and J 0 bases short, with 16 bases between.

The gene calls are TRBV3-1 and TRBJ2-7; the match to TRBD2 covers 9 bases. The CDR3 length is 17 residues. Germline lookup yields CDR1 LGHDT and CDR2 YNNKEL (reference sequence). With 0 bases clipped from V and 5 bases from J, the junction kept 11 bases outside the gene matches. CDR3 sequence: CASSQDSRTSVEDEQYF. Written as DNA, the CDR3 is TGTGCCAGCAGCCAAGACTCTAGGACTAGCGTGGAAGACGAGCAGTACTTC.

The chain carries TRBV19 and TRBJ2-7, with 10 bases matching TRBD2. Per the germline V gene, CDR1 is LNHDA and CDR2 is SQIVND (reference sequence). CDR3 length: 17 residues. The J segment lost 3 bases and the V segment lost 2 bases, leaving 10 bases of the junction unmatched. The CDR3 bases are TGTGCCAGTAGTATAAGGGCTAGCGGGAGATTTGGCTACGAGCAGTACTTC. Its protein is CASSIRASGRFGYEQYF.

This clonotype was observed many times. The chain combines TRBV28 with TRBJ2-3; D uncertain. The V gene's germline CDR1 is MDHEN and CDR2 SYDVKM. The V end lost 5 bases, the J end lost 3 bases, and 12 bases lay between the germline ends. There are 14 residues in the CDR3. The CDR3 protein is CASSDPRRTDTQYF. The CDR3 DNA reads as TGTGCCAGCAGTGACCCGAGGCGTACAGATACGCAGTATTTT.

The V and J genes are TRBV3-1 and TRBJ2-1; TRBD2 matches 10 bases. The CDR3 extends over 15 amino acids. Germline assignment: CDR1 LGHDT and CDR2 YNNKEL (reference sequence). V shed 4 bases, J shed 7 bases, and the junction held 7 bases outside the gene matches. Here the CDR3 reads CASSPSGRAWNEQFF. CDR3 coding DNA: TGTGCCAGCAGCCCGAGCGGGAGGGCCTGGAATGAGCAGTTCTTC.

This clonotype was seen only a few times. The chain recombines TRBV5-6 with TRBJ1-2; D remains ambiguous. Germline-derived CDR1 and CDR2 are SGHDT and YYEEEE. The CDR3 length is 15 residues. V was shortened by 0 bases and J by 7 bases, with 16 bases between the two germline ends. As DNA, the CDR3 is TGTGCCAGCAGCTTGGGGCGGGCCGGTACGGTTGGCTACACCTTC. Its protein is CASSLGRAGTVGYTF.

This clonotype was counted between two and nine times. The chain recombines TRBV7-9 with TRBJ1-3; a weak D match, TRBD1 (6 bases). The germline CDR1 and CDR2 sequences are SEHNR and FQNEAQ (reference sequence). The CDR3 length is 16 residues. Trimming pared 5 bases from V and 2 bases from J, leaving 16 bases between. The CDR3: CASSTPKGGTGNTIYF. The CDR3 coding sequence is TGTGCCAGCAGCACTCCCAAAGGGGGTACTGGAAACACCATATATTTT.

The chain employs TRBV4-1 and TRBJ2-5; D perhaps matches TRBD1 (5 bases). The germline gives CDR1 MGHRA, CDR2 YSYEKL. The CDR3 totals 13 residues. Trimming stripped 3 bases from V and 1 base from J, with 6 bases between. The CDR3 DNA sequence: TGCGCCAGCAGCCACACAGGCCAAGAGACCCAGTACTTC. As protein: CASSHTGQETQYF.

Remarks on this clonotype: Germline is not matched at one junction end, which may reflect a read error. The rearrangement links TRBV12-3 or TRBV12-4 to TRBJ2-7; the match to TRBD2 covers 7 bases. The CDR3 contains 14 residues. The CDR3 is CASSLASGSYEEYF. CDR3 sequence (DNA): TGTGCCAGCAGTTTAGCTAGCGGGTCCTACGAGGAGTACTTC.

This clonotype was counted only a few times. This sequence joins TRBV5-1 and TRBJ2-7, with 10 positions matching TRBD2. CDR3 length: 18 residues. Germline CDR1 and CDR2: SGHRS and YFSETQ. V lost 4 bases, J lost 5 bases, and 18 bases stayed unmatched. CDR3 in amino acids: CASSGSGREVRLYDEQYF. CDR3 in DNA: TGCGCCAGCAGCGGCAGCGGGAGGGAGGTGAGGCTCTACGACGAGCAGTACTTC.

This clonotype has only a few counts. CDR3 sequence reads: CASRFNTNPGDEQYF. CDR3 sequence (DNA): TGTGCCAGCAGATTTAACACCAATCCAGGGGACGAGCAGTACTTC. J is TRBJ2-7 and V is TRBV13; perhaps TRBD1 as D (6 bases). This CDR3 has 15 residues. V gave up 6 bases and J gave up 5 bases, with 20 bases separating them. Germline V gene data show CDR1 as PRHDT and CDR2 as FYEKMQ (reference sequence).

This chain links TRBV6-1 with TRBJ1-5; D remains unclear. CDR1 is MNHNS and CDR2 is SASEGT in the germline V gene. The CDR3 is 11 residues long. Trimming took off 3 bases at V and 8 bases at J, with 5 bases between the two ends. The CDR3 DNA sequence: TGTGCCAGCAGTGACGGGGAGCCCCAGCATTTT. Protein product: CASSDGEPQHF.

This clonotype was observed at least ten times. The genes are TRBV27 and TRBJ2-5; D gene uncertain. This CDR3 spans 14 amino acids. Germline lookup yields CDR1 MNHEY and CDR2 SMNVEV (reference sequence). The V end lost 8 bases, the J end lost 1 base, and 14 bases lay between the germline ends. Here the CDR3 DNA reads TGTGCCAGCCCTCCTAAAAGCCTCCAAGAGACCCAGTACTTC. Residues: CASPPKSLQETQYF.

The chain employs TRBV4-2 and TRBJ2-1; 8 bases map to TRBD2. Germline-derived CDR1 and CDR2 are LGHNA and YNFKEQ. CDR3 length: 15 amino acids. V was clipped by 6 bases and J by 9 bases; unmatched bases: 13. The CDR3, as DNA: TGTGCCAGCAGTCAAAAAACGGGAGGGGGAGGTGAGCAGTTCTTC. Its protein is CASSQKTGGGGEQFF.

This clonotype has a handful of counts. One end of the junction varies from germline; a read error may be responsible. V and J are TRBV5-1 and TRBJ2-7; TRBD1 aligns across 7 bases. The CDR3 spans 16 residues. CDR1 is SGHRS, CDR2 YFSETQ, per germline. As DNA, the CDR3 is TGTGCCAGCAGCTTACATGGGCAGGGGGTATCGTACGAGCAGTACTTC. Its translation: CASSLHGQGVSYEQYF.

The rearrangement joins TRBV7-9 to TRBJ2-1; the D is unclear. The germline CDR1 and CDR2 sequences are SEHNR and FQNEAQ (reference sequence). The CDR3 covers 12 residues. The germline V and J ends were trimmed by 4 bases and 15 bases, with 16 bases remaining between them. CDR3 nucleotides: TGTGCCAGCAGCTCGACCTTCGACATGCGGTTCTTC. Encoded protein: CASSSTFDMRFF. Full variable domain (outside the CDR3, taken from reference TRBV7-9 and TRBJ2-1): DTGVSQNPRHKITKRGQNVTFRCDPISEHNRLYWYRQTLGQGPEFLTYFQNEAQLEKSRLLSDRFSAERPKGSFSTLEIQRTEQGDSAMYLCASSSTFDMRFFGPGTRLTVL.